These 25 T cell receptor beta chains were sequenced from one sample in a study of blood T cell repertoires in COVID-19. The data were produced by immunoSEQ multiplex PCR, yet TCRdb's version contains in-frame clones alone and is incomplete. The sample lists about 120,000 clones, just under 80% occurring once. Sequences were obtained from peripheral blood. These receptors were taken from a human donor in a cohort sampled during active COVID-19.

J is TRBJ1-1 and V is TRBV3-1 (or the pseudogene TRBV3-2), with TRBD1 as a possible D gene (6 bases). CDR3 length: 13 residues. With 0 bases removed from V and 11 bases from J, the gap between germline ends came to 13 bases. Germline lookup yields CDR1 LGHDT and CDR2 YNNKEL (reference sequence). CDR3 DNA sequence: TGTGCCAGCAGCCAAGACACAGGGCTATTGGCTTTCTTT. Translation: CASSQDTGLLAFF.

The J gene is TRBJ2-5, the V gene TRBV10-3, with 8 bases aligning to TRBD1. From germline, CDR1 is ENHRY and CDR2 SYGVKD. The CDR3 covers 14 residues. The V and J ends lost 10 bases and 1 base, in that order; junction bases with no gene match: 8. The CDR3 is CATKQGESQETQYF. The CDR3 DNA reads as TGTGCCACGAAACAGGGGGAATCCCAAGAGACCCAGTACTTC.

The V gene is TRBV7-9, the J gene TRBJ2-7; TRBD1 agrees at 9 bases. The V gene's germline CDR1 is SEHNR and CDR2 FQNEAQ (reference sequence). Trimming at V came to 2 bases and at J to 4 bases, leaving 6 bases not matched to a gene. This CDR3 has 15 residues. The CDR3 sequence is CASSLSGTGLYEQYF. DNA of the CDR3: TGTGCCAGCAGCTTATCCGGGACAGGGCTTTACGAGCAGTACTTC. Complete variable domain (other parts from reference TRBV7-9 and TRBJ2-7): DTGVSQNPRHKITKRGQNVTFRCDPISEHNRLYWYRQTLGQGPEFLTYFQNEAQLEKSRLLSDRFSAERPKGSFSTLEIQRTEQGDSAMYLCASSLSGTGLYEQYFGPGTRLTVT.

The sample holds one count of this clone. The J gene is TRBJ1-6, the V gene TRBV9, with D perhaps TRBD1 (5 bases). The V end lost 3 bases, the J end lost 8 bases, and 9 bases lay between the germline ends. The CDR3 sequence is 13 residues long. Per germline, CDR1 SGDLS and CDR2 YYNGEE. The CDR3 protein is CASSEDMDSPLHF. The CDR3 region has the DNA TGTGCCAGCAGCGAGGACATGGATTCACCCCTCCACTTT.

The chain uses TRBV27 and TRBJ1-6, with D hard to call. The CDR3 length is 16 residues. V was trimmed by 5 bases and J by 0 bases, leaving 11 bases between them. Germline lookup yields CDR1 MNHEY and CDR2 SMNVEV (reference sequence). The CDR3 DNA sequence: TGTGCCAGCAGTCCCCGCGGGAGCTCCTATAATTCACCCCTCCACTTT. It encodes CASSPRGSSYNSPLHF.

The chain uses TRBV7-9 and TRBJ2-7, with a possible D match to TRBD1 (5 bases). Germline V gene sequence: CDR1 SEHNR, CDR2 FQNEAQ (reference sequence). The CDR3 length is 12 residues. V gave up 5 bases and J gave up 3 bases, with 8 bases separating them. CDR3 nucleotide sequence: TGTGCCAGCAGCCTGGACATCTACGAGCAGTACTTC. Residues: CASSLDIYEQYF.

This clone was observed a handful of times. The junction and the germline gene differ at one end; a read error may be behind it. V gene TRBV2 combines with J gene TRBJ1-3; 9 bases align to TRBD1. CDR1 is SNHLY, CDR2 FYNNEI, per germline. This CDR3 comprises 15 residues. The CDR3 region has the DNA TGTGCCAGCAGAGAAGGACAGGGGTACGGAAACACCATATATTTT. Its protein is CASREGQGYGNTIYF.

The J gene is TRBJ1-1, the V gene TRBV28, with D uncertain. Germline CDR1 and CDR2: MDHEN and SYDVKM. Trimming took 2 bases from V and 5 from J, leaving 9 bases between them. This CDR3 is 13 amino acids long. CDR3 loop: CASSLPGKTEAFF. The CDR3 DNA reads as TGTGCCAGCAGTTTACCTGGCAAAACTGAAGCTTTCTTT.

The V gene is TRBV7-8, the J gene TRBJ2-4; tentative D call: TRBD2 (6 bases). The germline V and J ends were trimmed by 5 bases and 6 bases, with 17 bases remaining between them. CDR1 and CDR2 (germline): SGHVS, FQNEAQ. The CDR3 extends over 15 amino acids. CDR3 DNA sequence: TGTGCCAGCAGCCAAACCGGGACTCTCAGAAACATTCAGTACTTC. This encodes CASSQTGTLRNIQYF.

The V call is TRBV30, the J call TRBJ2-3; tentatively, D is TRBD1 (6 bases). Germline V gives CDR1 GTSNPN, CDR2 SVGIG (reference sequence). The CDR3 runs to 14 residues. Trimming removed 0 bases from V and 2 bases from J, with 9 bases in between. CDR3 sequence (DNA): TGTGCCTGGAGTGTAGGGACAAACACAGATACGCAGTATTTT. Translated: CAWSVGTNTDTQYF.

A few counts support this clone. V gene TRBV5-1 combines with J gene TRBJ1-6; 9 bases map to TRBD1. Germline-derived CDR1 and CDR2 are SGHRS and YFSETQ. V lost 3 bases and J lost 10; bases outside the gene matches: 8. The CDR3 has 15 residues. The CDR3 loop reads CASSWEQGAASPLHF. CDR3 in DNA: TGCGCCAGCAGCTGGGAACAGGGGGCGGCCTCACCCCTCCACTTT.

V is TRBV2 and J is TRBJ2-1; D gene uncertain. The CDR3 is 13 amino acids. The germline V gene encodes CDR1 SNHLY and CDR2 FYNNEI. V lost 1 base to trimming and J lost 8 bases, with 9 bases between them. This CDR3 is CASSEESADEQFF. CDR3 in DNA: TGTGCCAGCAGTGAAGAGTCGGCGGATGAGCAGTTCTTC.

This clone was recorded only once. The chain is built from TRBV9 and TRBJ2-3; 10 bases are a match to TRBD2. The V gene's germline CDR1 is SGDLS and CDR2 YYNGEE. The CDR3 sequence is 17 residues long. With 5 bases clipped from V and 2 bases from J, the junction kept 11 bases outside the gene matches. The CDR3 DNA follows: TGTGCCAGCAGTGTCAGCGGGGGGGCCTTTATCACAGATACGCAGTATTTT. Its translation is CASSVSGGAFITDTQYF.

V is TRBV3-1 (or the pseudogene TRBV3-2) and J is TRBJ2-7; 8 bases are shared with TRBD2. Germline loops: CDR1 LGHDT, CDR2 YNNKEL (reference sequence). Germline trimming cut 4 bases from V and 5 bases from J; bases unmatched to any gene: 4. The CDR3 consists of 13 residues. The CDR3 coding sequence is TGTGCCAGCAGCCGAGCGGGAGTGAACGAGCAGTACTTC. Protein: CASSRAGVNEQYF.

This clone was counted at least ten times. The chain has TRBV9 and TRBJ2-7, with 10 bases aligning to TRBD1. Germline loops: CDR1 SGDLS, CDR2 YYNGEE. J lost 5 bases, V lost 7 bases, and 6 bases had no gene match. The CDR3 totals 13 residues. Here the CDR3 DNA reads TGTGCCAGCGGTCCCGGGACAGGGGACGAGCAGTACTTC. Translating it yields CASGPGTGDEQYF.

V is TRBV7-2 and J is TRBJ2-1; TRBD2 matches at 7 bases. The CDR3 is 17 amino acids. The V gene's germline CDR1 is SGHTA and CDR2 FQGNSA. V lost 0 bases, J lost 7 bases, and 12 bases stayed unmatched. CDR3 residues: CASSLASSGILRNEQFF. The CDR3 DNA is TGTGCCAGCAGCTTAGCTTCCAGCGGGATTCTCAGGAATGAGCAGTTCTTC. Drawing the rest from reference TRBV7-2 and TRBJ2-1, the complete variable domain is GAGVSQSPSNKVTEKGKDVELRCDPISGHTALYWYRQSLGQGLEFLIYFQGNSAPDKSGLPSDRFSAERTGGSVSTLTIQRTQQEDSAVYLCASSLASSGILRNEQFFGPGTRLTVL.

The chain links TRBV7-2 to TRBJ2-7, with D perhaps matching TRBD1 (6 bases). The germline V gene encodes CDR1 SGHTA and CDR2 FQGNSA. Trimming took off 3 bases at V and 1 base at J, with 16 bases between the two ends. The CDR3 covers 16 residues. The CDR3 loop is CASSFFRPGVSYEQYF. DNA for the CDR3: TGTGCCAGCAGCTTCTTTAGGCCAGGGGTATCCTACGAGCAGTACTTC.

This rearrangement joins TRBV5-1 to TRBJ2-5; 11 nucleotides line up with TRBD2. Germline V CDR1 and CDR2: SGHRS, YFSETQ. V was clipped by 7 bases and J by 5 bases; unmatched bases: 10. This CDR3 has 15 amino acids. The CDR3 DNA follows: TGCGCCAGCCATCCGACTAGCGGGGTTCGGGAGACCCAGTACTTC. Translated, it gives CASHPTSGVRETQYF.

Only a few counts were recorded for this clone. The chain couples TRBV27 to TRBJ2-3; 9 positions agree with TRBD1. With V trimmed by 6 bases and J by 6 bases, 13 bases remained unmatched. Germline V gives CDR1 MNHEY, CDR2 SMNVEV (reference sequence). This CDR3 is built from 16 residues. CDR3 loop: CASRDLPGQGTDTQYF. As DNA, the CDR3 is TGTGCCAGCAGAGACTTGCCGGGACAGGGAACGGATACGCAGTATTTT.

This sequence joins TRBV27 and TRBJ1-5; TRBD1 matches at 9 bases. Germline V gives CDR1 MNHEY, CDR2 SMNVEV (reference sequence). The CDR3 loop spans 15 amino acids. V lost 4 bases and J lost 7; bases outside the gene matches: 8. CDR3 protein: CASSSQQGARQPQHF. The DNA for the CDR3 is TGTGCCAGCAGTTCACAACAGGGGGCTCGACAGCCCCAGCATTTT.

The V and J genes are TRBV12-3 or TRBV12-4 and TRBJ2-1; 8 bases line up with TRBD2. This CDR3 comprises 13 residues. J lost 9 bases, V lost 7 bases, and 8 bases had no gene match. CDR3 in DNA: TGTGCCAGCACGGGGACTAGTAATACTGAGCAGTTCTTC. Its translation: CASTGTSNTEQFF.

V usage is TRBV4-1 and J usage is TRBJ1-1, with D uncertain. The germline V and J ends were trimmed by 5 bases and 1 base, with 11 bases remaining between them. Germline V lookup: CDR1 MGHRA, CDR2 YSYEKL. There are 14 residues in the CDR3. CDR3 sequence (DNA): TGCGCCAGCAGCTTCCTCGGTACGAACACTGAAGCTTTCTTT. Protein: CASSFLGTNTEAFF.

This chain joins TRBV5-4 and TRBJ2-1; 8 bases are shared with TRBD2. The CDR3 covers 15 residues. Germline CDR1 reads SGHNT; CDR2 reads YYREEE (reference sequence). V was clipped by 0 bases and J by 6 bases; unmatched bases: 5. CDR3: CASSLDLAGANEQFF. CDR3 nucleotides: TGTGCCAGCAGCTTGGACCTAGCGGGCGCCAATGAGCAGTTCTTC.

The J gene is TRBJ1-5, the V gene TRBV28, with 12 bases fitting TRBD1. This CDR3 spans 16 amino acids. CDR1 is MDHEN, CDR2 SYDVKM, per germline. Trimming took 3 bases from V and 5 from J; bases not matched to a gene: 5. The CDR3 DNA reads as TGTGCCAGCAGTTTTGGGGGACAGGGGGCCTATCAGCCCCAGCATTTT. This translates into CASSFGGQGAYQPQHF.

The chain recombines TRBV6-5 with TRBJ1-6, with unresolved D. Germline V gene lookup returns CDR1 MNHEY and CDR2 SVGAGI. This CDR3 spans 13 amino acids. The germline V and J ends were trimmed by 0 bases and 10 bases, with 7 bases remaining between them. CDR3 coding DNA: TGTGCCAGCAGTTACTCGGTGCGCTCACCCCTCCACTTT. Its translation: CASSYSVRSPLHF.